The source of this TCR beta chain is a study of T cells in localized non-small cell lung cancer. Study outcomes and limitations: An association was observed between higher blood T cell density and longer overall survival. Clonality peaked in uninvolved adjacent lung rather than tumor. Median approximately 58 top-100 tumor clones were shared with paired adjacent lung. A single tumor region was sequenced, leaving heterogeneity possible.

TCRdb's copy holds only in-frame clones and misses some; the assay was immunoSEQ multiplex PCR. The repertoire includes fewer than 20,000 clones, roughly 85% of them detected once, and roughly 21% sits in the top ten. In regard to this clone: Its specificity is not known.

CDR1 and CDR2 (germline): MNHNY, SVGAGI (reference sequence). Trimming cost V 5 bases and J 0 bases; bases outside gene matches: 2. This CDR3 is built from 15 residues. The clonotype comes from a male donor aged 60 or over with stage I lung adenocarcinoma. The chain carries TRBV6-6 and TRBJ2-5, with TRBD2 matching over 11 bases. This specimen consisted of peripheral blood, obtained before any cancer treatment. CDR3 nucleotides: TGTGCCAGCAGTAGACTAGCGGGGTACCAAGAGACCCAGTACTTC. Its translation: CASSRLAGYQETQYF.